The rows below give T cell receptor beta chains drawn from one sample of a study of molecular identifiers for immune sequencing clone quantification. TCRdb reprocessed the PCR reads with MiXCR, giving one entry per CDR3 protein. This table has around 460,000 distinct CDR3 sequences, 20% to 25% appearing once. The sample was naive CD8+ T cells from blood, with Jurkat cell RNA spiked in. The receptors shown here come from a human donor in good health. Some libraries in this study had Jurkat cell RNA spiked in. Each CDR3 is given with its conserved first and last residue. The D gene is left open where the match is weak. For some rows the clone size is stated as once, few or many, or as a class when expanded; others skip it.

d_call clone_size j_call cdr3_length v_call cdr3_nt cdr3_aa
NA NA TRBJ1-5 17 TRBV19 TGTGCCAGTAGTATAAGTTCTTCCGGATTCGGGGATCAGCCCCAGCATTTT CASSISSSGFGDQPQHF
TRBD2 few TRBJ2-3 17 TRBV5-6 TGTGCCAGCAGCTTGGCCGTTCGACTAGCGGGGTCTGATACGCAGTATTTT CASSLAVRLAGSDTQYF
NA many TRBJ1-5 14 TRBV15 TGTGCCACCAGCACCCGGGACGCTAATCAGCCCCAGCATTTT CATSTRDANQPQHF
TRBD2 many TRBJ2-1 16 TRBV28 TGTGCCAGCAGTTTCCCGCTAGCGGGGGGTCACAATGAGCAGTTCTTC CASSFPLAGGHNEQFF
TRBD1 few TRBJ2-7 14 TRBV20-1 TGCAGTGCTATTTACGGCTTCAGGGGGTCCGAGCAGTACTTC CSAIYGFRGSEQYF
TRBD1 NA TRBJ1-5 19 TRBV28 TGTGTCAGCAGCATCTACTGGGGGACAGGGGGCTCCGACAATCAGCCCCAACATTTT CVSSIYWGTGGSDNQPQHF
TRBD1 NA TRBJ2-2 17 TRBV28 TGTGCCAGCGGTTTATCCCTGCAGGGGGCGCGGACCGGGGAGCTGTTTTTT CASGLSLQGARTGELFF
NA many TRBJ2-2 16 TRBV24-1 TGTGCCACCAGTGACCCCGGACGGACGAACACCGGGGAGCTGTTTTTT CATSDPGRTNTGELFF
NA few TRBJ1-1 17 TRBV3-1 TGTGCCAGCAGCCAAGATCTAAAAACAGAGTTGAACACTGAAGCTTTCTTT CASSQDLKTELNTEAFF
NA few TRBJ2-5 14 TRBV27 TGTGCCAGCAGTTTATCATGGGACCAAGAGACCCAGTACTTC CASSLSWDQETQYF
NA few TRBJ2-2 15 TRBV28 TGTGCCAGCAGTTTAAGAGTCTATAACACCGGGGAGCTGTTTTTT CASSLRVYNTGELFF
TRBD1 few TRBJ2-6 17 TRBV7-9 TGTGCCAGCAGCTTCCCCACTGACAGGGCTGGGGCCAACGTCCTGACTTTC CASSFPTDRAGANVLTF
NA NA TRBJ1-6 15 TRBV7-8 TGTGCCAGCAGCCAGACGGACAGCGTTAATTCACCCCTCCACTTT CASSQTDSVNSPLHF
NA few TRBJ2-3 14 TRBV7-9 TGTGCCAGCAGCTTAGGGAAGGGGACAGATACGCAGTATTTT CASSLGKGTDTQYF
NA many TRBJ2-7 13 TRBV4-3 TGCGCCAGCAGCCATGACAGTGGCTACGAGCAGTACTTC CASSHDSGYEQYF
NA many TRBJ2-7 13 TRBV6-5 TGTGCCAGCAGTTACTCAGGCAGCTACGAGCAGTACTTC CASSYSGSYEQYF
TRBD2 few TRBJ2-2 18 TRBV19 TGTGCCAGTACTTATGGGACTAGCGGGAGGACGAACACCGGGGAGCTGTTTTTT CASTYGTSGRTNTGELFF
NA few TRBJ1-6 13 TRBV27 TGTGCCAGCAGCCCCGGAATTCAATCACCCCTCCACTTT CASSPGIQSPLHF
NA NA TRBJ2-1 16 TRBV18 TGTGCCAGCTCACCGGAAACAGGGCAGGCATACAATGAGCAGTTCTTC CASSPETGQAYNEQFF
NA many TRBJ2-7 17 TRBV7-9 TGTGCCAGCAGCCCCCCCATCGGTTGGGGGCAGTCCTACGAGCAGTACTTC CASSPPIGWGQSYEQYF
TRBD2 NA TRBJ2-7 15 TRBV28 TGTGCCAGCAGCCTAGGGGCGGGAGAGGGGCGCGAGCAGTACTTC CASSLGAGEGREQYF
TRBD2 few TRBJ2-7 13 TRBV6-5 TGTGCCAGCAGTTACGGGCGGGGGAGGGAGCAGTACTTC CASSYGRGREQYF
NA few TRBJ2-2 15 TRBV2 TGTGCCAGCAGTGAAGCGAGGCTCAACACCGGGGAGCTGTTTTTT CASSEARLNTGELFF
TRBD2 many TRBJ2-3 16 TRBV14 TGTGCCAGCAGCCATTGGAGCGGGAGGGCCGCAGATACGCAGTATTTT CASSHWSGRAADTQYF
TRBD2 many TRBJ2-3 17 TRBV28 TGTGCCAGCATTCCAAGACCTAGCGGGAGGGTCGGAGATACGCAGTATTTT CASIPRPSGRVGDTQYF
NA many TRBJ1-1 12 TRBV27 TGTGCCAGCACACCCCCCGGAGGTGAAGCTTTCTTT CASTPPGGEAFF
TRBD2 NA TRBJ2-1 14 TRBV12-3/TRBV12-4 TGTGCCACCGGGGGGGCAAGGACCTACAATGAGCAGTTCTTC CATGGARTYNEQFF
TRBD2 few TRBJ2-3 16 TRBV19 TGTGCCAGTAGTATAGGAGCTAGCGGGGGCGGAGATACGCAGTATTTT CASSIGASGGGDTQYF
TRBD2 few TRBJ2-3 15 TRBV7-9 TGTGCCAGCAGCTTAGTGTGGGGGACTAAAGATACGCAGTATTTT CASSLVWGTKDTQYF
TRBD2 NA TRBJ2-3 14 TRBV9 TGTGCCAGCAGTCGTAGCGGGAGAATAGATACGCAGTATTTT CASSRSGRIDTQYF
TRBD1 NA TRBJ1-3 14 TRBV14 TGTGCCAGCAGCCAGACAGGGACTGGAAACACCATATATTTT CASSQTGTGNTIYF
TRBD1 many TRBJ2-2 16 TRBV29-1 TGCAGCGTTGAAAGGGGACAGGGGCAGGACACCGGGGAGCTGTTTTTT CSVERGQGQDTGELFF
NA many TRBJ2-3 16 TRBV7-2 TGTGCCAGCAGCTTCGGGGTGTCAGGAGGTGTAGATACGCAGTATTTT CASSFGVSGGVDTQYF
TRBD1 many TRBJ1-4 19 TRBV7-9 TGTGCCAGCAGCCCAACAACAGGGGAGGTCGTCCCAACTAATGAAAAACTGTTTTTT CASSPTTGEVVPTNEKLFF
TRBD1 few TRBJ2-7 17 TRBV28 TGTGCCAGCAGACTCCCCCGGGGGCAGGGGGCAAGCTACGAGCAGTACTTC CASRLPRGQGASYEQYF
NA few TRBJ1-1 16 TRBV4-3 TGCGCCAGCAGCCAAGATTGGGCTTCGGAGGACACTGAAGCTTTCTTT CASSQDWASEDTEAFF
NA NA TRBJ2-3 11 TRBV19 TGTGCCAGCCAGAGCGCAGATACGCAGTATTTT CASQSADTQYF
TRBD1 few TRBJ2-3 15 TRBV30 TGTGCCTGGAGTGTAGGGACAGGGGGCACAGATACGCAGTATTTT CAWSVGTGGTDTQYF
TRBD1 NA TRBJ1-2 16 TRBV12-3/TRBV12-4 TGTGCCAGCGGTTCGACGGGACAGGGTTACAACTATGGCTACACCTTC CASGSTGQGYNYGYTF
TRBD1 NA TRBJ2-7 12 TRBV7-9 TGTGCCAGCAGCTTAGCCACGGACAGGAAATACTTC CASSLATDRKYF
TRBD2 NA TRBJ2-7 14 TRBV27 TGTGCCAGCAGTTTTGACGGGGGGTTATACGAGCAGTACTTC CASSFDGGLYEQYF
TRBD2 many TRBJ2-1 15 TRBV4-3 TGCGCCAGCAGCCAGGGGACTAGCAGGTACAATGAGCAGTTCTTC CASSQGTSRYNEQFF
NA few TRBJ2-3 17 TRBV19 TGTGCCAGTAGTGCCACATTTAGCGGACCCTACACAGATACGCAGTATTTT CASSATFSGPYTDTQYF
NA many TRBJ2-7 14 TRBV5-8 TGTGCCAGCAGCTTGTTCGGACAGACCTACGAGCAGTACTTC CASSLFGQTYEQYF
TRBD1 few TRBJ2-2 17 TRBV9 TGTGCCAGCAGCGGCGCGGCCTCACAGGGGGAGGCCGGGGAGCTGTTTTTT CASSGAASQGEAGELFF